A selection of T cell receptor beta chains follows, all from one sample in a study of shared clonotypes between healthy human individuals. Generated by immunoSEQ multiplex PCR, the TCRdb table keeps only in-frame clones and is missing some. Of about 800,000 clones in the sample, roughly 96% were seen once. Sequencing was carried out using naive CD8+ T cells sorted from blood. These receptors all come from a man aged 30 to 45 in good health. The CDR3 runs from the conserved cysteine through the conserved F or W. D genes are given only for firm matches. Size is omitted from some rows. Given values are once, few, many or a class for expanded clones.

d_call	clone_size	v_call	j_call	cdr3_nt	cdr3_aa
.	once	TRBV5-4	TRBJ1-2	TGTGCCAGCAGCCTCGGACAGTCGTATGGCTACACCTTC	CASSLGQSYGYTF
TRBD2	.	TRBV27	TRBJ2-3	TGTGCCAGCAGTTTAGGACTAGCCTCCGCAGGGGGCACAGATACGCAGTATTTT	CASSLGLASAGGTDTQYF
TRBD1	.	TRBV28	TRBJ1-5	TGTGCCAGCAGTCCGCGACAGGGGTTCTCCAGTCAGCCCCAGCATTTT	CASSPRQGFSSQPQHF
TRBD2	.	TRBV4-1	TRBJ2-5	TGCGCCAGCAGCCAACTGCTAGCGGGAGGGCTACAAGAGACCCAGTACTTC	CASSQLLAGGLQETQYF
.	.	TRBV27	TRBJ2-7	TGTGCCAGCAGTTCCGCTCAACTAGAGATCTACGAGCAGTACTTC	CASSSAQLEIYEQYF
TRBD1	.	TRBV27	TRBJ1-5	TGTGCCAGCAGTCCGTTCGGACCGGGACAGAGTAATCAGCCCCAGCATTTT	CASSPFGPGQSNQPQHF
TRBD2	.	TRBV28	TRBJ2-7	TGTGCCAGCACCCGTCTAGCGGGAGGATTCCACGAGCAGTACTTC	CASTRLAGGFHEQYF
TRBD1	.	TRBV2	TRBJ1-2	TGTGCCAGCAGTGACCCGAGCCAGGGGGAACCCTATGGCTACACCTTC	CASSDPSQGEPYGYTF
.	.	TRBV15	TRBJ2-7	TGTGCCACCAGCAAGGGGGATTACGAGCAGTACTTC	CATSKGDYEQYF
TRBD1	.	TRBV5-6	TRBJ2-7	TGTGCCAGCAGCTTTGGGACAGACGGCTCGAGTGAGCAGTACTTC	CASSFGTDGSSEQYF
TRBD1	.	TRBV6-1	TRBJ1-4	TGTGCCAGCAGTGAACGTGTAACAGGGGTTAATGAAAAACTGTTTTTT	CASSERVTGVNEKLFF
.	.	TRBV6-6	TRBJ2-1	TGTGCCAGCAGTTACGGAGACAATGAGCAGTTCTTC	CASSYGDNEQFF
TRBD1	.	TRBV25-1	TRBJ1-2	TGTGCCAGCAGTGGATGGACAGGAGATGGCTACACCTTC	CASSGWTGDGYTF
.	.	TRBV14	TRBJ1-1	TGTGCCAGCAGCGAGAGCGGGAACACTGAAGCTTTCTTT	CASSESGNTEAFF
TRBD1	.	TRBV7-9	TRBJ2-1	TGTGCCAGCAGCCCGAGGGGGCGGACAGGGGGACAACTAGACAATGAGCAGTTCTTC	CASSPRGRTGGQLDNEQFF
.	.	TRBV7-9	TRBJ2-7	TGTGCCAGCAGACCGGGACAAAGATACGAGCAGTACTTC	CASRPGQRYEQYF
.	.	TRBV7-9	TRBJ1-1	TGTGCCAGCAGACACGGGAACACTGAAGCTTTCTTT	CASRHGNTEAFF
.	.	TRBV2	TRBJ1-2	TGTGCCAGCAGTGAAGCTAACAGGGCCCTAAACTATGGCTACACCTTC	CASSEANRALNYGYTF
.	.	TRBV6-4	TRBJ2-1	TGTGCCACCCGGGGGACTTCCTACAATGAGCAGTTCTTC	CATRGTSYNEQFF
TRBD2	.	TRBV9	TRBJ2-1	TGTGCCAGCAGCGCGATTCTAGCGGGAGGTTCAATGGATGAGCAGTTCTTC	CASSAILAGGSMDEQFF
.	.	TRBV14	TRBJ2-7	TGTGCCAGCAGCCAAGATGAAGGCAGACCCTACGAGCAGTACTTC	CASSQDEGRPYEQYF
.	.	TRBV7-6	TRBJ2-7	TGTGCCAGCAGCTTAGAAAAAGGGCCCTCCTACGAGCAGTACTTC	CASSLEKGPSYEQYF
TRBD2	.	TRBV28	TRBJ2-3	TGTGCCAGCAGTCGACTAGCGGGAGGTTGGACAGATACGCAGTATTTT	CASSRLAGGWTDTQYF
.	.	TRBV5-1	TRBJ2-1	TGCGCCAGCAGCTTGGTGGCAGGCAATGAGCAGTTCTTC	CASSLVAGNEQFF
TRBD1	once	TRBV10-3	TRBJ2-5	TGTGCCATCAGTGAGGCCTATACAGGGGAAGAGACCCAGTACTTC	CAISEAYTGEETQYF
.	.	TRBV30	TRBJ1-3	TGTGCCTGGACCCCAGGGTCGCACTCTGGAAACACCATATATTTT	CAWTPGSHSGNTIYF
.	.	TRBV15	TRBJ1-5	TGTGCCACCAGCAGGGTAGACGGGGGCAATCAGCCCCAGCATTTT	CATSRVDGGNQPQHF
.	.	TRBV27	TRBJ2-1	TGTGCCAGCAGATTACCCACCCGAGGGCCCGATGAGCAGTTCTTC	CASRLPTRGPDEQFF
.	.	TRBV4-3	TRBJ2-7	TGCGCCAGCAGCCAAGTCAGGGGCAACTACGAGCAGTACTTC	CASSQVRGNYEQYF
.	.	TRBV28	TRBJ2-7	TGTGCCAGCAGTTCGAGAACAGGTTACTACGAGCAGTACTTC	CASSSRTGYYEQYF
.	.	TRBV21-1	TRBJ2-1	TGTGCCAGCAGCGAAATCAGGGAGGGCCTAGCGGGAGATGAGCAGTTCTTC	CASSEIREGLAGDEQFF
TRBD1	.	TRBV15	TRBJ1-5	TGTGCCACCAGCAGGGGGACAGCTCTTAACCAGCCCCAGCATTTT	CATSRGTALNQPQHF
.	.	TRBV19	TRBJ2-1	TGTGCCAGTTCGGAGTACACCTACAATGAGCAGTTCTTC	CASSEYTYNEQFF
.	.	TRBV9	TRBJ2-1	TGTGCCAGCAGCGAGGGCAATGAGCAGTTCTTC	CASSEGNEQFF
TRBD1	.	TRBV7-9	TRBJ1-1	TGTGCCAGCAGCTTACCTTCCGGGACAGGGGAAACTGAAGCTTTCTTT	CASSLPSGTGETEAFF
.	.	TRBV5-1	TRBJ1-4	TGCGCCAGCGCCCATACAGGAGGAAATGAAAAACTGTTTTTT	CASAHTGGNEKLFF
.	once	TRBV29-1	TRBJ2-5	TGCAGCGTCCAGACCCCAGACTCCGACTGGGAGACCCAGTACTTC	CSVQTPDSDWETQYF
.	.	TRBV7-9	TRBJ2-1	TGTGCCAGCAGCCGGATCGGAGACACCCTCACCTACAATGAGCAGTTCTTC	CASSRIGDTLTYNEQFF
.	.	TRBV6-1	TRBJ2-3	TGTGCCAGCAGTGAATGGTCAGAGTTAGATACGCAGTATTTT	CASSEWSELDTQYF
.	.	TRBV13	TRBJ1-2	TGTGCCAGCAGCTTATGGGCAGACCCCTATGGCTACACCTTC	CASSLWADPYGYTF
.	.	TRBV11-2	TRBJ1-1	TGTGCCAGCAGCTTAGTATCTAATGGCGGCACTCTGAACACTGAAGCTTTCTTT	CASSLVSNGGTLNTEAFF
.	.	TRBV19	TRBJ2-1	TGTGCCAGTAGCCGTCTAGCGCCGACCTACAATGAGCAGTTCTTC	CASSRLAPTYNEQFF
.	.	TRBV5-5	TRBJ1-2	TGTGCCAGCAGCTTATCAGGGTTTGGCTACACCTTC	CASSLSGFGYTF
TRBD1	once	TRBV9	TRBJ2-7	TGTGCCAGCAGCTCGCGGACAGGAGCTGAGCAGTACTTC	CASSSRTGAEQYF
TRBD2	.	TRBV11-2	TRBJ2-7	TGTGCCAGCAGCTTTGGCGGGAGTAAGGACGAGCAGTACTTC	CASSFGGSKDEQYF
TRBD1	.	TRBV7-9	TRBJ2-7	TGTGCCAGCAGCCCCAGTGGGACAGGGGGTCGCTACGAGCAGTACTTC	CASSPSGTGGRYEQYF
.	.	TRBV29-1	TRBJ2-5	TGCAGCGTTGTTCCAAACCAAGAGACCCAGTACTTC	CSVVPNQETQYF
TRBD2	.	TRBV27	TRBJ2-3	TGTGCCAGCAGATTAGCGGGAGCGAATACAGATACGCAGTATTTT	CASRLAGANTDTQYF
.	.	TRBV7-9	TRBJ2-2	TGTGCCAGCAGCCCCACCGGGGAGCTGTTTTTT	CASSPTGELFF
.	.	TRBV10-3	TRBJ2-1	TGTGCCATCAGTGAGTCCGAGTTGGCGGGGCAGTTCTTC	CAISESELAGQFF
TRBD1	.	TRBV29-1	TRBJ2-7	TGCAGCGTTGAAACAACCATCTTCGCCGGGACAGGGGAGAGCTCCTACGAGCAGTACTTC	CSVETTIFAGTGESSYEQYF
TRBD1	.	TRBV27	TRBJ1-2	TGTGCCAGCAGTCCCGTACCGACAGGGATAAACTATGGCTACACCTTC	CASSPVPTGINYGYTF